This is a list of T cell receptor beta chains from one sample in a study of response to subunit inactivated influenza vaccine. One entry per CDR3 protein results from TCRdb running MiXCR on the RT-PCR reads. This table holds hundreds of thousands of distinct CDR3 sequences, roughly 13% found once. The sequencing used PBMCs from blood, collected about 40 days after vaccination. The origin of the receptors is a man aged 45-65 years who received an inactivated influenza vaccine. The CDR3 runs from the conserved cysteine through the conserved F or W. Each record gives: CDR3 DNA, CDR3 protein, D gene, J gene, clone size, V gene. The D gene is left open where the match is weak. Some rows have no size entry. The others give once, few or many, or a class for an expanded clone.

TGTGCCAGCGGGGGACTAGCGGAGGGCAATGAGCAGTTCTTC | CASGGLAEGNEQFF | TRBD2 | TRBJ2-1 | . | TRBV2
TGTGCCAGCAGTGACAGGGGTTTCACAGATACGCAGTATTTT | CASSDRGFTDTQYF | . | TRBJ2-3 | few | TRBV25-1
TGTGCCAGCAGCTCCGCGGGTACCACCTACAATGAGCAGTTCTTC | CASSSAGTTYNEQFF | . | TRBJ2-1 | . | TRBV9
TGCAGTGCTAGAGGCTATATCATAGCGGGGGGGCTCCTTAGCACAGATACGCAGTATTTT | CSARGYIIAGGLLSTDTQYF | TRBD2 | TRBJ2-3 | . | TRBV20-1
TGCAGTGCCGCCCGACAGGGGATCTCCTACGAGCAGTACTTC | CSAARQGISYEQYF | TRBD1 | TRBJ2-7 | . | TRBV20-1
TGTGCCGTGGGACAGGGGGTAGAAGAGACCCAGTACTTC | CAVGQGVEETQYF | TRBD1 | TRBJ2-5 | many | TRBV10-3
TGTGCCAGCAAGTTGATAGGATCTGAAGCTTTCTTT | CASKLIGSEAFF | . | TRBJ1-1 | . | TRBV12-3/TRBV12-4
TGTGCCAGCCTGGCCCAGCGGGGGGGCATCACCGGGGAGCTGTTTTTT | CASLAQRGGITGELFF | TRBD2 | TRBJ2-2 | . | TRBV12-3/TRBV12-4
TGTGCCAGCAGTTCGTTGAACAAAGTCCTCTACGAGCAGTACTTC | CASSSLNKVLYEQYF | . | TRBJ2-7 | . | TRBV6-2/TRBV6-3
TGTGCCAGCAGCCCCACCGGGAGAGACACTGAAGCTTTCTTT | CASSPTGRDTEAFF | . | TRBJ1-1 | . | TRBV3-1